Reported below is one T cell receptor beta chain. As handled by the study authors: ImmunoSEQ yielded junction-only sequences lacking quality scores, so filtering differed. Assay: immunoSEQ multiplex PCR; the TCRdb copy retains only in-frame clones and omits some. Clone size and the V and J calls come from that table; the DNA yielded D and trimming. This repertoire shows some 2.3 million clones, just over 90% found once; its top ten account for 0.35% to 0.5%. Trimming removed 4 bases from V and 7 bases from J, with 29 bases in between. The CDR3 has 18 amino acids. Germline lookup yields CDR1 MDHEN and CDR2 SYDVKM. The data were obtained in a study of shared clonotypes between healthy human individuals. Study details: Each donor contributed plates that comprised three CD4 naive, three CD4 memory, two CD8 naive and one CD8 memory.

Material for sequencing was naive CD4+ T cells from PBMCs. Stated subset: CD45RA+ positively selected. The chain joins TRBV28 to TRBJ2-7; perhaps TRBD2 as D (8 bases). This sequence was found in a man aged 18-30 years in good health. Some clones in this sample may be carry-over from other donors' samples. DNA for the CDR3: TGTGCCAGCAGTTATGAGGCCCGGACTAGCAGGGGGGTTCGGGAGCAGTACTTC. It codes for CASSYEARTSRGVREQYF.